A single sample is the source of the 19 T cell receptor beta chains below, sequenced in a study of T cells of healthy individuals. Using its own MiXCR run on the 5' RACE reads, TCRdb lists one record per CDR3 protein. The repertoire has approximately 52,000 distinct CDR3 sequences, approximately 15% of them found once; the top ten carry about 16%. These receptors all come from a human donor in good health.

This clonotype was detected a few times. The rearrangement uses TRBV7-9 and TRBJ2-7; D is undetermined. Germline V gives CDR1 SEHNR, CDR2 FQNEAQ (reference sequence). V dropped 5 bases and J dropped 4 bases, with 6 bases sitting between them. CDR3 length: 11 residues. The CDR3 sequence is CASSAQYEQYF. The CDR3 DNA reads as TGTGCCAGCAGCGCCCAATACGAGCAGTACTTC.

This clonotype was recorded at least ten times. The chain employs TRBV27 and TRBJ2-3; the D is unclear. CDR1 MNHEY and CDR2 SMNVEV come from the germline V gene (reference sequence). The CDR3 totals 12 residues. Between the trimmed V and J ends, which lost 3 bases and 4 bases, there was a span of 5 bases. In DNA form, the CDR3 reads TGTGCCAGCAGTTTCAACGCAGATACGCAGTATTTT. This encodes CASSFNADTQYF.

The chain carries TRBV4-3 and TRBJ2-2; D is perhaps TRBD1 (5 bases). V gave up 2 bases and J gave up 3 bases, with 13 bases separating them. The CDR3 is made up of 16 amino acids. CDR1 is LGHNA and CDR2 is YSLEER in the germline V gene. The CDR3 is CASSQRQPPYTGELFF. CDR3 DNA sequence: TGCGCCAGCAGCCAACGACAGCCCCCGTACACCGGGGAGCTGTTTTTT.

This clonotype has just a few counts. The CDR3 coding sequence is TGCGCCAGCAGCATGGGACAGGGGCAACGCTACACCTTC. It specifies CASSMGQGQRYTF. The chain recombines TRBV5-1 with TRBJ1-2; 10 nucleotides agree with TRBD1. The length of the CDR3 is 13 residues. Germline assignment: CDR1 SGHRS and CDR2 YFSETQ. V lost 4 bases to trimming and J lost 9 bases; unmatched junction nucleotides: 6.

This chain uses TRBV20-1 with TRBJ2-2; 9 bases are a match to TRBD1. V shed 0 bases, J shed 5 bases, and the junction held 10 bases outside the gene matches. This CDR3 has 17 amino acids. Germline V gives CDR1 DFQATT, CDR2 SNEGSKA (reference sequence). The CDR3 coding sequence is TGCAGTGCTAGAGATCCCGGACAGGGGTTGAAGACCGGGGAGCTGTTTTTT. Amino acids: CSARDPGQGLKTGELFF.

This clonotype is categorized as medium-sized. As DNA, the CDR3 is TGTGCCACCAGTGACCCGACAGGGACCACATCTGGGGCCAACGTCCTGACTTTC. Translating gives CATSDPTGTTSGANVLTF. The chain is built from TRBV24-1 and TRBJ2-6, with 7 bases fitting TRBD1. Germline CDR1 and CDR2: KGHDR and SFDVKD. The CDR3 sequence is 18 residues long. V shed 4 bases, J shed 1 base, and the junction held 9 bases outside the gene matches.

This clonotype appeared many times. The chain combines TRBV4-3 with TRBJ2-1, with D maybe TRBD1 (6 bases). V gave up 0 bases and J gave up 4 bases, with 16 bases separating them. Germline CDR1 reads LGHNA; CDR2 reads YSLEER. The CDR3 runs 17 residues. As DNA, the CDR3 is TGCGCCAGCAGCCAAGATAGGCCGGCAGGGGCTTACAATGAGCAGTTCTTC. Protein sequence: CASSQDRPAGAYNEQFF.

Remarks on this clonotype: A single base separates this from a much larger clone, so it may be a read error. This chain joins TRBV5-1 and TRBJ2-4, with D possibly being TRBD1 (6 bases). Germline values: CDR1 SGHRS, CDR2 YFSETQ. This CDR3 is built from 15 residues. CDR3 amino acids: CASSFRQYLRDIRYF. DNA for the CDR3: TGCGCCAGCAGCTTCCGACAGTACCTACGGGACATTCGGTACTTC.

In this sample, this clonotype turned up many times. This sequence joins TRBV25-1 and TRBJ1-2; no clear D. Trimming shortened V by 1 base and J by 2 bases, and 8 bases separated the two germline ends. The length of the CDR3 is 14 residues. Germline V CDR1 and CDR2: MGHDK, SYGVNS. The CDR3 DNA follows: TGTGCCAGCAGTGAATCCGGAGAGAACTATGGCTACACCTTC. Its translation is CASSESGENYGYTF.

Comments on this clonotype: One base away lies a much larger clone, so this may be a sequencing read error. The V call is TRBV7-8, the J call TRBJ2-1; D remains unclear. Germline loops: CDR1 SGHVS, CDR2 FQNEAQ. The germline V and J ends were trimmed by 4 bases and 4 bases, with 14 bases remaining between them. The CDR3 contains 15 residues. CDR3 coding DNA: TGTGCCAGCAGCTCCAGTTCAGCTAATTACAATGAGCAGTTCTTC. Its translation is CASSSSSANYNEQFF.

This clonotype was observed at least ten times. The rearrangement joins TRBV24-1 to TRBJ2-3; 9 bases fit TRBD1. V shed 5 bases and J 3 bases; nucleotides not matched to a gene: 2. This CDR3 comprises 14 residues. Looked up from germline, CDR1 is KGHDR and CDR2 is SFDVKD. The CDR3 DNA follows: TGTGCCACCAGTGCGACAGGGGGAACAGATACGCAGTATTTT. It translates to CATSATGGTDTQYF.

In this sample, this clonotype turned up many times. The chain is built from TRBV5-4 and TRBJ1-2; a weak D match, TRBD1 (6 bases). The CDR3 spans 15 residues. Germline CDR1 is SGHNT and CDR2 is YYREEE (reference sequence). V lost 3 bases to trimming and J lost 5 bases, with 17 bases between them. DNA of the CDR3: TGTGCCAGCAGCTCGACTACAGGGTCAGGGTATGGCTACACCTTC. Its protein is CASSSTTGSGYGYTF.

The chain employs TRBV7-9 and TRBJ2-4; tentatively, D is TRBD1 (5 bases). Germline assignment: CDR1 SEHNR and CDR2 FQNEAQ (reference sequence). The V end lost 1 base, the J end lost 0 bases, and 10 bases lay between the germline ends. CDR3 length equals 16 residues. CDR3 region: CASSLDRLLAKNIQYF. CDR3 DNA: TGTGCCAGCAGCTTAGACAGGCTCCTAGCCAAAAACATTCAGTACTTC.

This chain links TRBV18 with TRBJ1-1, with D hard to call. CDR1 is KGHSH and CDR2 is LQKENI in the germline V gene. The CDR3 sequence is 15 residues long. V was cut by 0 bases and J by 1 base, with 9 bases left in between. Here the CDR3 DNA reads TGTGCCAGCTCACCACCGCCAAGAGAGAACACTGAAGCTTTCTTT. It translates to CASSPPPRENTEAFF.

This clonotype has at least ten counts. This sequence joins TRBV3-1 and TRBJ2-5; the D gene is possibly TRBD2 (7 bases). The V and J ends lost 0 bases and 2 bases respectively, with 13 bases between them. CDR1 LGHDT and CDR2 YNNKEL come from the germline V gene (reference sequence). CDR3 size: 16 residues. CDR3 residues: CASSQERGAAQETQYF. Here the CDR3 DNA reads TGTGCCAGCAGCCAAGAACGGGGGGCTGCGCAAGAGACCCAGTACTTC.

This clonotype was seen repeatedly, ten times or more. V is TRBV30 and J is TRBJ2-2; TRBD1 aligns across 9 bases. V shed 2 bases, J shed 1 base, and the junction held 2 bases outside the gene matches. From germline, CDR1 is GTSNPN and CDR2 SVGIG (reference sequence). The CDR3 extends over 15 amino acids. The CDR3 DNA reads TGTGCCTGGAGTCGACAGGGGGGGAACACCGGGGAGCTGTTTTTT. Amino acid sequence: CAWSRQGGNTGELFF.

The CDR3 nucleotides read TGTGCCAGCAGTTCTCGGCCCCTCGAGCAGTACTTC. It encodes CASSSRPLEQYF. The chain employs TRBV28 and TRBJ2-7; D unresolved. CDR1 is MDHEN and CDR2 is SYDVKM in the germline V gene. This CDR3 has 12 amino acids. Trimming took 4 bases from V and 6 from J, leaving 10 bases between them.

V gene TRBV13 combines with J gene TRBJ1-2, with D maybe TRBD1 (6 bases). From germline, CDR1 is PRHDT and CDR2 FYEKMQ (reference sequence). This CDR3 region has 12 residues. Trimming pared 4 bases from V and 9 bases from J, leaving 12 bases between. This CDR3 reads CASSSPGERYTF. The CDR3 nucleotides read TGTGCCAGCAGCTCACCAGGGGAACGCTACACCTTC.

This clonotype was observed at least ten times. The chain recombines TRBV29-1 with TRBJ1-4; a weak D match, TRBD1 (6 bases). The CDR3 has 13 residues. In germline, CDR1 is SQVTM, CDR2 ANQGSEA. With 7 bases removed from V and 4 bases from J, the gap between germline ends came to 13 bases. This CDR3 reads CSAEEQGNEKLFF. In nucleotides, the CDR3 is TGCAGCGCCGAGGAACAGGGTAATGAAAAACTGTTTTTT.